Described below is a single TCR beta chain sequence and its context. The sample belongs to a study of blood T cells in healthy people across ages. Next came a second PCR, run for 7 to 11 cycles, which used a sample-barcoded 5' primer along with a J-beta primer mix. TCRdb independently ran MiXCR on the 5' RACE reads; one entry per CDR3 protein. Seen here are just under 900,000 distinct CDR3 sequences, 29% observed once, and the top ten hold approximately 15%. With 4 bases removed from V and 9 bases from J, the gap between germline ends came to 10 bases. The CDR3 totals 13 residues. Each sample yielded at least 6.5 million isolated PBMCs. The amount of total RNA extracted per sample was at least 6 micrograms.

Sequencing was carried out using blood. The V and J genes are TRBV12-3 or TRBV12-4 and TRBJ1-6; D remains unclear. The source is an elderly woman in good health. The CDR3 protein is CASSSEAASPLHF. In nucleotides, the CDR3 is TGTGCCAGCAGTTCCGAAGCAGCTTCACCCCTCCACTTT.